What follows describes a single T cell receptor beta chain. Sequencing used immunoSEQ multiplex PCR; TCRdb keeps in-frame clones, though not all of them. Counted here are around 250,000 clones, about 83% occurring once; the ten biggest clones make up roughly 1.4%. The sample is drawn from a study of blood T cell repertoires in COVID-19. CDR3 length equals 16 residues. CDR1 and CDR2 (germline): MNHNY, SVGAGI (reference sequence). V trimming: 2 bases; J trimming: 4 bases; junction bases outside the gene matches: 9. The chain combines TRBV6-6 with TRBJ2-7; 9 bases fit TRBD1. The TCR originated in a middle-aged woman who had recovered from COVID-19. Sequenced sample: peripheral blood. This chain's CDR3 is CASSYAGQGEGYEQYF. The DNA for the CDR3 is TGTGCCAGCAGTTACGCGGGACAGGGTGAAGGTTACGAGCAGTACTTC.